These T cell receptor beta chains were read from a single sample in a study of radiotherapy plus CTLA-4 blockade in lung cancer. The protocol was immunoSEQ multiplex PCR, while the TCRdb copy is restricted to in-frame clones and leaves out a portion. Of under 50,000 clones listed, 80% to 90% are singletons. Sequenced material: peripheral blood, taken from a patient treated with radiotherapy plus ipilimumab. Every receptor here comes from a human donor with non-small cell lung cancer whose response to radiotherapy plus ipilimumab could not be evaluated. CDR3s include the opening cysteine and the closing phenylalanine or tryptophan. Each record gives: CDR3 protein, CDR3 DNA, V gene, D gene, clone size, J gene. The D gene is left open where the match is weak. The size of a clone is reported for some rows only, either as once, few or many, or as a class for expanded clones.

CSVAPGTPTDTQYF TGCAGCGTCGCTCCCGGGACTCCCACAGATACGCAGTATTTT TRBV29-1 - - TRBJ2-3
CASSSPRIAARVHEQFF TGTGCCAGCAGTTCCCCGAGAATAGCGGCCCGAGTCCATGAGCAGTTCTTC TRBV28 - - TRBJ2-1
CASSLSEDRGFYEQYF TGTGCCAGCAGTTTATCAGAGGACAGGGGCTTTTACGAGCAGTACTTC TRBV27 TRBD1 - TRBJ2-7
CASSQDVTSLGGTQYF TGCGCCAGCAGCCAAGATGTGACTAGCCTTGGTGGTACGCAGTATTTT TRBV4-3 TRBD2 - TRBJ2-3
CASSLFGQYTDTQYF TGTGCCAGCAGCTTATTTGGGCAGTACACAGATACGCAGTATTTT TRBV7-2 - - TRBJ2-3
CASRRQANTEAFF TGTGCCAGCAGAAGACAGGCGAACACTGAAGCTTTCTTT TRBV27 - - TRBJ1-1
CASSADRKAFF TGTGCCAGCAGCGCGGACAGGAAAGCTTTCTTT TRBV11-2 TRBD1 - TRBJ1-1
CSSGQQGWLDTQYF TGCAGCTCTGGGCAACAGGGCTGGTTAGATACGCAGTATTTT TRBV29-1 - few TRBJ2-3
CTVGTSGGETQYF TGCACCGTGGGGACTAGCGGGGGAGAGACCCAGTACTTC TRBV29-1 TRBD2 - TRBJ2-5
CASIAGRTGAGIQYF TGTGCCAGCATCGCCGGGCGGACAGGGGCTGGCATTCAGTACTTC TRBV7-9 TRBD1 few TRBJ2-4
CASTNTGTPTYEQYF TGTGCCAGCACTAATACCGGGACACCCACCTACGAGCAGTACTTC TRBV6-5 - - TRBJ2-7
CSVEMRGGGPLPGEQYF TGCAGCGTTGAGATGCGAGGAGGGGGCCCCCTCCCGGGGGAGCAGTACTTC TRBV29-1 - - TRBJ2-7
CASSPGQGRETQYF TGTGCCAGCAGCCCGGGACAGGGGCGCGAGACCCAGTACTTC TRBV7-2 TRBD1 - TRBJ2-5